The 19 T cell receptor beta chains reported below all come from one sample, sequenced in a study of cytomegalovirus exposure and HLA in healthy donors. Primers included in the PCR were 60 Vbeta and 13 Jbeta primers. Libraries were prepared by immunoSEQ multiplex PCR; TCRdb keeps only in-frame clonotypes and omits some of them. Here the sample spans 95,000 to 150,000 clones, approximately 72% being singletons. The sequencing input was PBMCs. These receptors all come from a man younger than 35 in good health and CMV-seronegative.

V and J are TRBV19 and TRBJ2-1, with a possible D match to TRBD2 (5 bases). The CDR3 runs to 18 residues. The germline V gene has CDR1 LNHDA and CDR2 SQIVND (reference sequence). V was pared by 6 bases and J by 1 base, with 22 bases between. The CDR3 reads CASSNVAPEVRSYNEQFF. The CDR3 DNA is TGTGCCAGTAGCAACGTAGCGCCGGAGGTTAGGTCCTACAATGAGCAGTTCTTC.

The chain carries TRBV2 and TRBJ1-2; possibly TRBD1 for D (6 bases). The ends were cut back, 7 bases at V and 6 bases at J, with 12 bases in the middle. Looked up from germline, CDR1 is SNHLY and CDR2 is FYNNEI. The CDR3 length is 12 residues. The CDR3 DNA sequence: TGTGCCAGCAACAGCCGGACAGATGGCTACACCTTC. This translates into CASNSRTDGYTF.

The CDR3 DNA reads TGTGCCAGTCGGACAGGGGGCGGGACTGAAGCTTTCTTT. This codes for CASRTGGGTEAFF. The rearrangement links TRBV18 to TRBJ1-1, with TRBD1 matching 11 bases. The CDR3 is 13 amino acids. The J segment lost 5 bases and the V segment lost 9 bases, leaving 5 bases of the junction unmatched. Germline V gives CDR1 KGHSH, CDR2 LQKENI.

The chain is built from TRBV27 and TRBJ1-2, with 7 bases that match TRBD1. Germline-derived CDR1 and CDR2 are MNHEY and SMNVEV (reference sequence). CDR3 length: 15 amino acids. After removal of 3 bases from V and 3 bases from J, the junction contained 7 bases not matched to a gene. The CDR3 region is CASSFSQGGHYGYTF. DNA of the CDR3: TGTGCCAGCAGTTTCTCGCAGGGGGGTCACTATGGCTACACCTTC.

This clone has a handful of counts. The V call is TRBV6-1, the J call TRBJ2-7, with a possible D match to TRBD1 (5 bases). The length of the CDR3 is 14 residues. Trimming cost V 6 bases and J 3 bases, with 15 bases left between them. Germline CDR1 reads MNHNS; CDR2 reads SASEGT. The CDR3 spells CASSSGKGYYEQYF. CDR3 nucleotide sequence: TGTGCCAGCAGCTCAGGGAAAGGTTACTACGAGCAGTACTTC.

The rearrangement joins TRBV4-2 to TRBJ1-2, with TRBD1 matching 10 bases. The trim removed 5 bases at V and 7 bases at J, leaving 7 bases unmatched. The V gene's germline CDR1 is LGHNA and CDR2 YNFKEQ. The CDR3 has 14 amino acids. The CDR3 DNA reads as TGTGCCAGCAGCGAAATGGGACAGGGGAGTGGCTACACCTTC. Its translation: CASSEMGQGSGYTF.

This sequence joins TRBV5-4 and TRBJ2-5; 8 nucleotides align to TRBD1. V lost 6 bases and J lost 4; bases outside the gene matches: 11. Germline V gene data show CDR1 as SGHNT and CDR2 as YYREEE (reference sequence). The CDR3 covers 15 residues. The CDR3 reads CASTRSGQARETQYF. CDR3 DNA: TGTGCCAGCACCCGCTCGGGACAGGCCAGAGAGACCCAGTACTTC.

This clone has more than one count but fewer than ten. The chain recombines TRBV7-2 with TRBJ2-7; D ambiguous. The germline gives CDR1 SGHTA, CDR2 FQGNSA. Trimming pared 2 bases from V and 13 bases from J, leaving 15 bases between. This CDR3 contains 12 residues. The CDR3 DNA reads as TGTGCCAGCAGCTTATGGTATCAGTCCCTCTACTTC. Translation gives CASSLWYQSLYF.

The genes are TRBV6-5 and TRBJ2-7; TRBD1 matches at 10 bases. CDR1 MNHEY and CDR2 SVGAGI come from the germline V gene. CDR3 length: 15 residues. Trimming cost V 2 bases and J 2 bases; bases outside gene matches: 3. The CDR3 sequence is CASSYGQGGTYEQYF. The DNA of the CDR3 is TGTGCCAGCAGTTACGGACAGGGGGGAACCTACGAGCAGTACTTC.

The V and J genes are TRBV27 and TRBJ1-1; a possible D gene is TRBD1 (5 bases). CDR3 size: 15 residues. Per germline, CDR1 MNHEY and CDR2 SMNVEV (reference sequence). V was pared by 5 bases and J by 4 bases, with 17 bases between. The DNA for the CDR3 is TGTGCCAGCAGTGCCCGCCAGCTCGGGGGCACTGAAGCTTTCTTT. It codes for CASSARQLGGTEAFF.

The chain recombines TRBV19 with TRBJ2-5; possible D gene TRBD2, 5 bases. The CDR3 is 13 amino acids. The V end lost 3 bases, the J end lost 7 bases, and 12 bases lay between the germline ends. The V gene's germline CDR1 is LNHDA and CDR2 SQIVND (reference sequence). The CDR3 bases are TGTGCCAGTAGTATGGCAGCACGGGGGACCCAGTACTTC. Its translation: CASSMAARGTQYF.

In this sample, this clone turned up once. This CDR3 is CASSPLGQGDEKLFF. CDR3 bases: TGTGCCAGCAGCCCCCTTGGACAGGGGGATGAAAAACTGTTTTTT. The V and J genes are TRBV7-7 and TRBJ1-4; 10 positions agree with TRBD1. This CDR3 contains 15 residues. J gave up 6 bases and V 5 bases, and 6 bases lay outside the gene matches. Germline loops: CDR1 SSHAT, CDR2 FNYEAQ (reference sequence).

The rearrangement joins TRBV6-5 to TRBJ2-7; D unresolved. Per the germline V gene, CDR1 is MNHEY and CDR2 is SVGAGI. The CDR3 is 14 residues long. V lost 6 bases to trimming and J lost 3 bases, with 15 bases between them. The CDR3 DNA sequence: TGTGCCAGCAGGCGCGGCGCTCGTGGCTACGAGCAGTACTTC. It encodes CASRRGARGYEQYF.

This clone came up a few times. The chain has TRBV19 and TRBJ2-7; TRBD1 matches at 7 bases. The V segment lost 5 bases and the J segment 1 base; nucleotides outside the gene matches: 5. Germline CDR1 and CDR2: LNHDA and SQIVND (reference sequence). There are 14 residues in the CDR3. In nucleotides, the CDR3 is TGTGCCAGTAGTGGGTGGACAGGTTCCTACGAGCAGTACTTC. This gives the protein CASSGWTGSYEQYF.

The gene calls are TRBV6-5 and TRBJ2-5; 7 nucleotides agree with TRBD2. This CDR3 comprises 13 residues. CDR1 and CDR2 (germline): MNHEY, SVGAGI. Trimming at V came to 5 bases and at J to 1 base, leaving 1 base not matched to a gene. The CDR3 is CASSSGAQETQYF. CDR3 nucleotides: TGTGCCAGCAGTAGCGGGGCCCAAGAGACCCAGTACTTC.

CDR3 in DNA: TGCGCCAGCAGCGGGGGGGGCAGCACAGATACGCAGTATTTT. This sequence encodes CASSGGGSTDTQYF. This chain joins TRBV5-1 and TRBJ2-3; D is perhaps TRBD2 (7 bases). This CDR3 has 14 amino acids. Trimming pared 4 bases from V and 0 bases from J, leaving 9 bases between. Germline V gene lookup returns CDR1 SGHRS and CDR2 YFSETQ.

This chain connects TRBV4-2 to TRBJ2-6, with D possibly matching TRBD1 (5 bases). Germline V gene lookup returns CDR1 LGHNA and CDR2 YNFKEQ. Trimming cost V 4 bases and J 0 bases, with 28 bases left between them. This CDR3 is built from 22 residues. The CDR3 here is CASSLPSKIPGSGYSGANVLTF. The CDR3, as DNA: TGTGCCAGCAGCCTGCCCTCGAAAATCCCAGGGTCCGGATACTCTGGGGCCAACGTCCTGACTTTC.

The rearrangement uses TRBV18 and TRBJ1-1; a possible D gene is TRBD1 (6 bases). Trimming left V 3 bases short and J 0 bases short, with 23 bases between. Germline CDR1 is KGHSH and CDR2 is LQKENI. The CDR3 is 19 amino acids. CDR3 bases: TGTGCCAGCTCACCTAAAGATGGGGGCCTAACCGCCATGAACACTGAAGCTTTCTTT. Translating it yields CASSPKDGGLTAMNTEAFF.

This clone was seen a handful of times. The V gene is TRBV9, the J gene TRBJ2-7; D might be TRBD2 (6 bases). The CDR3 is 18 amino acids. From germline, CDR1 is SGDLS and CDR2 YYNGEE. Between the trimmed V and J ends, which lost 2 bases and 2 bases, there was a span of 23 bases. The CDR3 DNA reads as TGTGCCAGCAGCGTCTCCCCTTCTTACCGGGACTTCGCCTACGAGCAGTACTTC. Translating gives CASSVSPSYRDFAYEQYF. The entire variable domain, with the rest obtained from reference TRBV9 and TRBJ2-7, is as follows: DSGVTQTPKHLITATGQRVTLRCSPRSGDLSVYWYQQSLDQGLQFLIQYYNGEERAKGNILERFSAQQFPDLHSELNLSSLELGDSALYFCASSVSPSYRDFAYEQYFGPGTRLTVT.